A selection of T cell receptor beta chains follows, all from one sample in a study of CD8 T cells in ankylosing spondylitis. TCRdb re-called the 5' RACE reads through MiXCR, storing one row per CDR3 protein. This sample carries a few hundred thousand distinct CDR3 sequences, more than 9% of them seen once, and the ten largest clones take around a fifth. The sequenced sample was blood, either unsorted or a sorted T cell fraction (not recorded which). The source of these receptors is a male donor with ankylosing spondylitis or in good health (not recorded which). The CDR3 runs from the conserved cysteine through the conserved F or W. D genes are given only for firm matches. Only some rows state a clone size, as once, few, many or a class for expanded clones.

j_gene: TRBJ2-3
v_gene: TRBV20-1
d_gene: NA
abundance: many
CDR3nt: TGCAGTGCTAGAGGGGTTGGGGGGTGGGTTACAGATACGCAGTATTTT
CDR3aa: CSARGVGGWVTDTQYF

j_gene: TRBJ2-1
v_gene: TRBV9
d_gene: TRBD2
abundance: many
CDR3nt: TGTGCCAGCAGCGTCAGCCACGGACTAGCGGGGAGTGAGCAGTTCTTC
CDR3aa: CASSVSHGLAGSEQFF

j_gene: TRBJ2-2
v_gene: TRBV30
d_gene: NA
abundance: few
CDR3nt: TGTGCCTGGACCAAGAATGGGGTATCCGGGGAGCTGTTTTTT
CDR3aa: CAWTKNGVSGELFF

j_gene: TRBJ2-3
v_gene: TRBV28
d_gene: TRBD2
abundance: many
CDR3nt: TGTGCCAGCAGTTTGTTCGCGGGGGGGAAGGGCACAGATACGCAGTATTTT
CDR3aa: CASSLFAGGKGTDTQYF

j_gene: TRBJ1-4
v_gene: TRBV20-1
d_gene: TRBD1
abundance: NA
CDR3nt: TGCAGTGCTAGAGGGGAACAGGGGTTTAGAGAAAAACTGTTTTTT
CDR3aa: CSARGEQGFREKLFF

j_gene: TRBJ2-7
v_gene: TRBV7-2
d_gene: TRBD2
abundance: many
CDR3nt: TGTGCCAGCAGCCCGGGCGGGGGAAGCTCCTACGAGCAGTACTTC
CDR3aa: CASSPGGGSSYEQYF

j_gene: TRBJ1-2
v_gene: TRBV28
d_gene: TRBD1
abundance: many
CDR3nt: TGTGCCAGCAGTCGACAGGGGAGTTCGCGTGGCTACACCTTC
CDR3aa: CASSRQGSSRGYTF

j_gene: TRBJ2-1
v_gene: TRBV7-2
d_gene: NA
abundance: NA
CDR3nt: TGTGCCAGCAGCGCAGAACCCGGGACGAGATACAATGAGCAGTTCTTC
CDR3aa: CASSAEPGTRYNEQFF

j_gene: TRBJ1-3
v_gene: TRBV5-1
d_gene: NA
abundance: NA
CDR3nt: TGCGCCAGCAGCTCTTCAGGGGATGGAGGAAACACCATATATTTT
CDR3aa: CASSSSGDGGNTIYF

j_gene: TRBJ1-5
v_gene: TRBV6-5
d_gene: NA
abundance: many
CDR3nt: TGTGCCGCAGGGTATCAGCCCCAGCATTTT
CDR3aa: CAAGYQPQHF

j_gene: TRBJ1-3
v_gene: TRBV20-1
d_gene: NA
abundance: many
CDR3nt: TGCAGTGCTAGGATCTCTGGAAACACCATATATTTT
CDR3aa: CSARISGNTIYF

j_gene: TRBJ2-1
v_gene: TRBV20-1
d_gene: NA
abundance: many
CDR3nt: TGCAGTGCTAGAGAAGAGGCTGGCTCCTACAATGAGCAGTTCTTC
CDR3aa: CSAREEAGSYNEQFF

j_gene: TRBJ2-3
v_gene: TRBV25-1
d_gene: TRBD2
abundance: few
CDR3nt: TGTGCCAGCACTCGGGCGGGTCTAGCGGGCAGCACAGATACGCAGTATTTT
CDR3aa: CASTRAGLAGSTDTQYF